This is a list of T cell receptor beta chains from one sample in a study of Ad26.COV2.S vaccination and SARS-CoV-2 variants. The data were produced by immunoSEQ multiplex PCR, yet TCRdb's version contains in-frame clones alone and is incomplete. Of about 350,000 clones in the sample, 86% were seen once. Material: peripheral blood, obtained in a trial of Ad26.COV2.S vaccine versus placebo. These receptors all come from a person between 18 and 60 years old who received the Ad26.COV2.S COVID-19 vaccine or a placebo. Each CDR3 is given with its conserved first and last residue. The D gene is left open where the match is weak. Clone sizes are given selectively: once, few, many, or a class where the clone is expanded.

clone_size | j_call | v_call | d_call | cdr3_nt | cdr3_aa
- | TRBJ1-3 | TRBV7-2 | TRBD1 | TGTGCCAGCAGCTCAGGGACAGGTGGAAACACCATATATTTT | CASSSGTGGNTIYF
few | TRBJ1-6 | TRBV7-2 | - | TGTGCCAGCAGCCTACGTCGGGACACCACTAATTCACCCCTCCACTTT | CASSLRRDTTNSPLHF
- | TRBJ1-4 | TRBV3-1/TRBV3-2 | - | TGTGCCAGCAGCCAGAGCGCTAATGAAAAACTGTTTTTT | CASSQSANEKLFF
- | TRBJ2-5 | TRBV6-1 | - | TGTGCCAGCAGTGAAACCTTAGAGACCCAGTACTTC | CASSETLETQYF
- | TRBJ2-1 | TRBV5-4 | TRBD1 | TGTGCCAGCAGCTTTGGGGGCACAGGGGACAATGAGCAGTTCTTC | CASSFGGTGDNEQFF
- | TRBJ1-6 | TRBV2 | - | TGTGCCAGCAGGTTAGGTTCAGGGAACTATAATTCACCCCTCCACTTT | CASRLGSGNYNSPLHF
- | TRBJ1-1 | TRBV6-6 | - | TGTGCCAGCAGTTCTGAGGGGATGAACACTGAAGCTTTCTTT | CASSSEGMNTEAFF
- | TRBJ2-7 | TRBV10-3 | - | TGTGCCATCAGTGATTCGACCGACTCCTACGAGCAGTACTTC | CAISDSTDSYEQYF
- | TRBJ1-5 | TRBV20-1 | TRBD1 | TGCAGTGCTAGTCCGACAGGGGGTGGGCAGCCCCAGCATTTT | CSASPTGGGQPQHF
- | TRBJ2-1 | TRBV9 | - | TGTGCCAGCAGCGTAGTTGCGTTGGGGTCTGGGCGGGGCAATGAGCAGTTCTTC | CASSVVALGSGRGNEQFF
- | TRBJ1-3 | TRBV28 | - | TGTGCCAGCAGTTTATACGGCGGGCACACCATATATTTT | CASSLYGGHTIYF
- | TRBJ1-1 | TRBV6-5 | - | TGTGCCAGCAGTTACGTTCTTTCCGGGACTGAAGCTTTCTTT | CASSYVLSGTEAFF
- | TRBJ1-4 | TRBV7-8 | - | TGTGCCAGCAGCTTAGGGACCCTTAATGAAAAACTGTTTTTT | CASSLGTLNEKLFF
once | TRBJ2-3 | TRBV6-6 | - | TGTGCCAGCAGTTACCTGGATACGCAGTATTTT | CASSYLDTQYF
- | TRBJ1-5 | TRBV30 | - | TGTGCCTGGAGTGAGTGGAAGGGGAGCAGCAATCAGCCCCAGCATTTT | CAWSEWKGSSNQPQHF
few | TRBJ2-2 | TRBV14 | - | TGTGCCAGCAGCCGAAGAAAGTCCGGGGAGCTGTTTTTT | CASSRRKSGELFF
- | TRBJ2-1 | TRBV7-9 | TRBD1 | TGTGCCAGCAGCGACCGGGACAGGGCGTCCAATGAGCAGTTCTTC | CASSDRDRASNEQFF
- | TRBJ1-1 | TRBV28 | - | TGTGCCAGCACGCTTAGGGGGACTGAAGCTTTCTTT | CASTLRGTEAFF
- | TRBJ2-3 | TRBV5-1 | TRBD2 | TGCGCCAGCAGCGCACTAGCGGGGGGGCAGGTAGATACGCAGTATTTT | CASSALAGGQVDTQYF
- | TRBJ2-1 | TRBV3-1/TRBV3-2 | - | TGTGCCAGCAGCCAAGAATGCGGGATGACTACAGGTGAGCAGTTCTTC | CASSQECGMTTGEQFF
- | TRBJ1-5 | TRBV28 | - | TGTGCCAGCAGTTTGGCTGGGCCCTATAGCAATCAGCCCCAGCATTTT | CASSLAGPYSNQPQHF
- | TRBJ2-7 | TRBV6-5 | - | TGTGCCAGCAGTTCCGGACAGTCCCTCTACGAGCAGTACTTC | CASSSGQSLYEQYF
- | TRBJ2-1 | TRBV7-8 | - | TGTGCCAGCAGCCGCCCGACAGGGAGGGTACAATATGAGCAGTTCTTC | CASSRPTGRVQYEQFF
- | TRBJ2-2 | TRBV28 | - | TGTGCCAGCAGTTTATTCGGGACGGCGAACACCGGGGAGCTGTTTTTT | CASSLFGTANTGELFF
- | TRBJ1-1 | TRBV6-5 | TRBD1 | TGTGCCAGCAGTTACTCACTAGGACAGGGACACACTGAAGCTTTCTTT | CASSYSLGQGHTEAFF
- | TRBJ2-1 | TRBV11-2 | - | TGTGCCAGCAGCTTCAGGGGAGACAATGAGCAGTTCTTC | CASSFRGDNEQFF
- | TRBJ2-2 | TRBV24-1 | TRBD1 | TGTGCCACCAGTGACCCCGGACAGGGTGAGACCGGGGAGCTGTTTTTT | CATSDPGQGETGELFF
- | TRBJ2-7 | TRBV28 | TRBD2 | TGTGCCAGCAGTTTATTCGGGACTAGCGGCGAGCAGTACTTC | CASSLFGTSGEQYF
- | TRBJ2-7 | TRBV24-1 | TRBD1 | TGTGCCACCAGTGGTCCGGGACAGGGGGGGTACGAGCAGTACTTC | CATSGPGQGGYEQYF
- | TRBJ2-7 | TRBV4-2 | - | TGTGCCAGCAGCCAAGCGCTGGGAAACTACGAGCAGTACTTC | CASSQALGNYEQYF
few | TRBJ1-1 | TRBV24-1 | - | TGTGCCACCAGTGATGGCCGTAACACTGAAGCTTTCTTT | CATSDGRNTEAFF
- | TRBJ2-1 | TRBV27 | TRBD2 | TGTGCCAGCAGTAGGACTAGCGTTATCGTCTCCTACAATGAGCAGTTCTTC | CASSRTSVIVSYNEQFF
- | TRBJ2-1 | TRBV25-1 | TRBD2 | TGTGCCACCCACGGGGGGGGCCGGGAGCAGTTCTTC | CATHGGGREQFF
- | TRBJ2-2 | TRBV4-2 | TRBD2 | TGTGCCAGCAGCCAAGATTTGGTGACTAGCGGTACCGGGGAGCTGTTTTTT | CASSQDLVTSGTGELFF
- | TRBJ1-1 | TRBV7-2 | - | TGTGCCAGCTCGGACCTAAGAGTAACTGAAGCTTTCTTT | CASSDLRVTEAFF
- | TRBJ1-5 | TRBV5-4 | - | TGTGCCAGCAGCTCCGGGGGGGGCCTGAATCAGCCCCAGCATTTT | CASSSGGGLNQPQHF
- | TRBJ1-4 | TRBV2 | - | TGTGCCAGCAGTGATTTACTTGAGGAAAAACTGTTTTTT | CASSDLLEEKLFF
few | TRBJ2-3 | TRBV5-5 | TRBD1 | TGTGCCAGCAGCTTGGCCGGGACAGGGGCCCTTCGGGATACGCAGTATTTT | CASSLAGTGALRDTQYF
- | TRBJ1-6 | TRBV5-4 | TRBD1 | TGTGCCAGCAGCTTCAGACAGGGACCGAATTCACCCCTCCACTTT | CASSFRQGPNSPLHF
- | TRBJ1-2 | TRBV19 | - | TGTGCCAGTAGCCTCAGGGGAACTAACTATGGCTACACCTTC | CASSLRGTNYGYTF
- | TRBJ2-7 | TRBV7-9 | TRBD1 | TGTGCCAGCAGCACCCGACAGGGTGGGACCTCCGAGCAGTACTTC | CASSTRQGGTSEQYF
- | TRBJ2-5 | TRBV5-1 | - | TGCGCCAGCAGCTTGGCCGGCTATTCACAAGAGACCCAGTACTTC | CASSLAGYSQETQYF
- | TRBJ2-1 | TRBV18 | - | TGTGCCAGCAAACCAGGTCAGACCCGCACCTCAGTTTTCTTC | CASKPGQTRTSVFF
- | TRBJ2-3 | TRBV13 | TRBD2 | TGTGCCAGCAGGGCTAGCGGGACGACAGGTACGCAGTATTTT | CASRASGTTGTQYF
- | TRBJ2-5 | TRBV6-4 | - | TGTGCCAGCAGTGATTCGGGAGAGACCCAGTACTTC | CASSDSGETQYF
- | TRBJ2-7 | TRBV28 | TRBD2 | TGTGCCAGCAGTTTGGGGGGGTCGGCCTACGAGCAGTACTTC | CASSLGGSAYEQYF